This TCR beta chain is drawn from a study of blood T cell repertoires in COVID-19. The method was immunoSEQ multiplex PCR; TCRdb's version includes in-frame clones alone and lacks a portion of them. There are nearly 250,000 clones in the sample; 86% occur only once, and around 1.5% lies in the top ten. V was clipped by 0 bases and J by 6 bases, with 12 bases between them. CDR1 is SGHRS and CDR2 is YFSETQ in the germline V gene. This CDR3 has 15 amino acids. This chain links TRBV5-1 with TRBJ1-4, with TRBD1 as a possible D gene (5 bases). The TCR was taken from a woman aged 55-69 years who had recovered from COVID-19. The sequencing sample was made of peripheral blood. CDR3 region: CASSLASSRDEKLFF. CDR3 in DNA: TGCGCCAGCAGCTTGGCCTCGAGCAGGGATGAAAAACTGTTTTTT.